These 9 T cell receptor beta chains originate from one sample sequenced in a study of memory CD4+ T cells and cytomegalovirus serostatus. The sort gate was single viable CD3+CD4+CD8-CD45RO+ cells for memory CD4+ T cells. Profiled with immunoSEQ multiplex PCR; TCRdb holds only in-frame clones, not every one. The sample carries tens of thousands of clones, 82% recorded once. The specimen was memory CD4+ T cells from blood. These TCRs come from an adult in good health and CMV-seronegative.

The genes are TRBV6-1 and TRBJ2-2; 7 nucleotides agree with TRBD1. Germline CDR1 and CDR2: MNHNS and SASEGT. Trimming removed 7 bases from V and 4 bases from J; junction bases left unmatched: 9. The CDR3 loop spans 15 amino acids. CDR3 nucleotide sequence: TGTGCCAGCATAAAAGGACAGGCGAGCACCGGGGAGCTGTTTTTT. This sequence encodes CASIKGQASTGELFF.

This CDR3 reads CASSLGTKDPSNTIYF. In DNA form, the CDR3 reads TGTGCCAGCAGCCTCGGGACTAAGGACCCTTCAAACACCATATATTTT. V gene TRBV7-6 combines with J gene TRBJ1-3; tentatively, D is TRBD1 (5 bases). CDR1 and CDR2 (germline): SGHVS, FNYEAQ. This CDR3 region has 16 residues. V lost 5 bases and J lost 6, with 20 bases in between.

In its sample, this clone was seen once. J is TRBJ2-7 and V is TRBV27; 8 bases match TRBD1. Per germline, CDR1 MNHEY and CDR2 SMNVEV (reference sequence). V shed 5 bases, J shed 6 bases, and the junction held 6 bases outside the gene matches. The CDR3 runs 13 residues. CDR3 loop: CASSGQGSSEQYF. In DNA, the CDR3 is TGTGCCAGCAGTGGACAGGGTTCTTCCGAGCAGTACTTC.

This sequence joins TRBV2 and TRBJ2-7, with a possible D match to TRBD2 (5 bases). This CDR3 has 12 amino acids. The germline gives CDR1 SNHLY, CDR2 FYNNEI. V was trimmed by 3 bases and J by 7 bases, leaving 10 bases between them. CDR3 nucleotides: TGTGCCAGCAGTGAGGCCCAGCGGGAGCAGTACTTC. As protein: CASSEAQREQYF.

This clone has just a few counts. This sample includes further DNA sequences coding for the same CDR3. The CDR3 DNA sequence: TGTGCCATCAGTGTTGGGGTGAACACTGAAGCTTTCTTT. This codes for CAISVGVNTEAFF. This chain joins TRBV10-3 and TRBJ1-1; D is unclear. V was clipped by 4 bases and J by 0 bases, with 6 bases between them. The V gene's germline CDR1 is ENHRY and CDR2 SYGVKD. CDR3 length: 13 residues.

The V call is TRBV28, the J call TRBJ1-2, with 9 bases fitting TRBD1. J was trimmed by 2 bases and V by 5 bases; bases with no gene match: 3. CDR1 and CDR2 from the germline V gene are MDHEN and SYDVKM. The CDR3 loop spans 14 amino acids. CDR3 loop: CASSRDRENYGYTF. Here the CDR3 DNA reads TGTGCCAGCAGTCGGGACAGGGAAAACTATGGCTACACCTTC.

By share, this clone ranks as medium-sized (0.01 to 0.1%). The chain is built from TRBV5-1 and TRBJ1-3, with 8 bases fitting TRBD1. The CDR3 runs to 18 residues. Per germline, CDR1 SGHRS and CDR2 YFSETQ. V was clipped by 2 bases and J by 0 bases; unmatched bases: 10. The CDR3 region has the DNA TGCGCCAGCAGCTTTTTACCGGGACAGGCAATCTCTGGAAACACCATATATTTT. Amino acid sequence: CASSFLPGQAISGNTIYF.

The V and J genes are TRBV28 and TRBJ2-1; 9 bases line up with TRBD2. J gave up 9 bases and V 2 bases, and 8 bases lay outside the gene matches. The V gene's germline CDR1 is MDHEN and CDR2 SYDVKM. CDR3 length equals 15 residues. CDR3 sequence: CASSLASGGSPEQFF. The CDR3 DNA reads TGTGCCAGCAGTTTAGCAAGCGGGGGGTCCCCTGAGCAGTTCTTC.

This clone was seen only a few times. V gene TRBV10-2 combines with J gene TRBJ1-6; D perhaps matches TRBD1 (6 bases). Germline V gene data show CDR1 as WSHSY and CDR2 as SAAADI. V lost 6 bases to trimming and J lost 7 bases, with 22 bases between them. The CDR3 covers 17 residues. The CDR3 protein is CASSFVLGGGGNSPLHF. CDR3 coding DNA: TGCGCCAGCAGCTTTGTATTGGGGGGCGGAGGGAATTCACCCCTCCACTTT.